This T cell receptor beta chain was documented in a study of blood T cell repertoires in COVID-19. Looking at the study overall: PBMCs, B-cell-depleted T cells, or T cells provided the cDNA or gDNA that made up the material.

Per the germline V gene, CDR1 is SEHNR and CDR2 is FQNEAQ (reference sequence). The CDR3 consists of 17 residues. J was trimmed by 9 bases and V by 5 bases; bases with no gene match: 12. Per the study methods: Nucleated cell counts were estimated from reference gene primer amplification. Sequenced by immunoSEQ multiplex PCR; TCRdb stores in-frame clones only, minus some. That table is the source of V, J and clone size, and D and trimming were worked out from the DNA. The repertoire holds 150,000 to 190,000 clones, with around 85% as singletons. The TCR was taken from a woman aged 70 to 79 with acute or convalescent COVID-19. The sequencing input was peripheral blood. V and J are TRBV7-9 and TRBJ2-1; 14 bases agree with TRBD2. CDR3 sequence: CASSARLAGGLDGEQFF. The CDR3 coding sequence is TGTGCCAGCAGCGCTCGACTAGCGGGGGGGCTGGACGGTGAGCAGTTCTTC.